These 2 T cell receptor beta chains share one sample of origin, sequenced in a study of CD8 T cells in ankylosing spondylitis (dated by TCRdb to about 2017). Receptors were amplified or captured by 5' RACE. For sequencing, an Illumina HiSeq 2500 was employed. The public reads were quality trimmed at Q25 with fastp and then assembled into clones with MiXCR by TCRdb, keeping productive beta chains. Under each unique CDR3 protein, matching rows form one entry showing the most common genes and DNA. Counted in this sample were under 150,000 distinct CDR3 sequences; 12% to 15% of them appeared once. The top ten clones comprise roughly 3% of the sample. What was sequenced was blood, either unsorted or a sorted T cell fraction (not recorded which). The receptor set was obtained from a female donor with ankylosing spondylitis or in good health (not recorded which).

At least ten counts were recorded for this clonotype. This chain uses TRBV7-3 with TRBJ2-3, with D tentatively TRBD1 (6 bases). Germline assignment: CDR1 SGHTA and CDR2 FQGTGA. The CDR3 covers 16 residues. The V end was cut by 0 bases, the J end by 1 base, with 11 bases between. The CDR3 region is CASSLTGRGRTDTQYF. The CDR3 DNA sequence: TGTGCCAGCAGCTTAACTGGCAGGGGCCGCACAGATACGCAGTATTTT. The full variable domain, rest sourced from reference TRBV7-3 and TRBJ2-3, is GAGVSQTPSNKVTEKGKYVELRCDPISGHTALYWYRQSLGQGPEFLIYFQGTGAADDSGLPNDRFFAVRPEGSVSTLKIQRTERGDSAVYLCASSLTGRGRTDTQYFGPGTRLTVL.

CDR3 in amino acids: CASSPGTAHAPSQYF. The DNA of the CDR3 is TGTGCCAGCAGCCCAGGGACAGCCCATGCCCCATCGCAGTATTTT. The chain links TRBV28 to TRBJ2-3; 7 bases map to TRBD1. The CDR3 covers 15 residues. V shed 6 bases and J 10 bases; nucleotides not matched to a gene: 16. Per the germline V gene, CDR1 is MDHEN and CDR2 is SYDVKM. The full variable domain, in which reference TRBV28 and TRBJ2-3 provide the parts outside the CDR3, is DVKVTQSSRYLVKRTGEKVFLECVQDMDHENMFWYRQDPGLGLRLIYFSYDVKMKEKGDIPEGYSVSREKKERFSLILESASTNQTSMYLCASSPGTAHAPSQYFGPGTRLTVL.